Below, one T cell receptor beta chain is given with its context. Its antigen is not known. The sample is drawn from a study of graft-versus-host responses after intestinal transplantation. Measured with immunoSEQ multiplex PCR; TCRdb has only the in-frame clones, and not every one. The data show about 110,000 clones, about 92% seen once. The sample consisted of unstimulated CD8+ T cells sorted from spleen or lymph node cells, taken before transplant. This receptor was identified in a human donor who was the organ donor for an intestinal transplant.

The CDR3 nucleotides read TGTGCCAGCAGTTTAATGGTGGGGCTCGGCACCGGGGAGCTGTTTTTT. It specifies CASSLMVGLGTGELFF. The chain combines TRBV27 with TRBJ2-2, with a possible D match to TRBD1 (5 bases). Deletions cut 2 bases from V and 4 bases from J, with 14 bases between. In germline, CDR1 is MNHEY, CDR2 SMNVEV (reference sequence). The CDR3 is 16 residues long.